The entry that follows covers one TCR beta chain sequence. Its antigen remains unidentified. The CDR3 extends over 15 amino acids. Trimming removed 4 bases at V and 6 bases at J, with 15 bases between. CDR1 SGHAT and CDR2 FQNNGV come from the germline V gene. The sample is drawn from a study of T cell responses to AZD1222 COVID-19 vaccine. Repertoires were generated with immunoSEQ multiplex PCR, while TCRdb's copy carries only in-frame clones and drops some. This sample has some 150,000 clones; roughly 86% occur once, and the top ten carry 5% to 5.5%. Study findings and constraints: Reportedly, close to half of spike-specific TCRs are directed against unmutated variant regions. Repertoire sampling occurred only after the peak T cell response.

This clonotype originated in an adult who received the MenACWY meningococcal vaccine as a control. Sequencing was performed on peripheral blood, taken 28 days after the second dose of the MenACWY control vaccine. V and J are TRBV11-2 and TRBJ2-2; D is perhaps TRBD1 (6 bases). CDR3 residues: CASSSYIQGPGELFF. The CDR3 DNA follows: TGTGCCAGCAGCTCATATATACAGGGTCCCGGGGAGCTGTTTTTT.